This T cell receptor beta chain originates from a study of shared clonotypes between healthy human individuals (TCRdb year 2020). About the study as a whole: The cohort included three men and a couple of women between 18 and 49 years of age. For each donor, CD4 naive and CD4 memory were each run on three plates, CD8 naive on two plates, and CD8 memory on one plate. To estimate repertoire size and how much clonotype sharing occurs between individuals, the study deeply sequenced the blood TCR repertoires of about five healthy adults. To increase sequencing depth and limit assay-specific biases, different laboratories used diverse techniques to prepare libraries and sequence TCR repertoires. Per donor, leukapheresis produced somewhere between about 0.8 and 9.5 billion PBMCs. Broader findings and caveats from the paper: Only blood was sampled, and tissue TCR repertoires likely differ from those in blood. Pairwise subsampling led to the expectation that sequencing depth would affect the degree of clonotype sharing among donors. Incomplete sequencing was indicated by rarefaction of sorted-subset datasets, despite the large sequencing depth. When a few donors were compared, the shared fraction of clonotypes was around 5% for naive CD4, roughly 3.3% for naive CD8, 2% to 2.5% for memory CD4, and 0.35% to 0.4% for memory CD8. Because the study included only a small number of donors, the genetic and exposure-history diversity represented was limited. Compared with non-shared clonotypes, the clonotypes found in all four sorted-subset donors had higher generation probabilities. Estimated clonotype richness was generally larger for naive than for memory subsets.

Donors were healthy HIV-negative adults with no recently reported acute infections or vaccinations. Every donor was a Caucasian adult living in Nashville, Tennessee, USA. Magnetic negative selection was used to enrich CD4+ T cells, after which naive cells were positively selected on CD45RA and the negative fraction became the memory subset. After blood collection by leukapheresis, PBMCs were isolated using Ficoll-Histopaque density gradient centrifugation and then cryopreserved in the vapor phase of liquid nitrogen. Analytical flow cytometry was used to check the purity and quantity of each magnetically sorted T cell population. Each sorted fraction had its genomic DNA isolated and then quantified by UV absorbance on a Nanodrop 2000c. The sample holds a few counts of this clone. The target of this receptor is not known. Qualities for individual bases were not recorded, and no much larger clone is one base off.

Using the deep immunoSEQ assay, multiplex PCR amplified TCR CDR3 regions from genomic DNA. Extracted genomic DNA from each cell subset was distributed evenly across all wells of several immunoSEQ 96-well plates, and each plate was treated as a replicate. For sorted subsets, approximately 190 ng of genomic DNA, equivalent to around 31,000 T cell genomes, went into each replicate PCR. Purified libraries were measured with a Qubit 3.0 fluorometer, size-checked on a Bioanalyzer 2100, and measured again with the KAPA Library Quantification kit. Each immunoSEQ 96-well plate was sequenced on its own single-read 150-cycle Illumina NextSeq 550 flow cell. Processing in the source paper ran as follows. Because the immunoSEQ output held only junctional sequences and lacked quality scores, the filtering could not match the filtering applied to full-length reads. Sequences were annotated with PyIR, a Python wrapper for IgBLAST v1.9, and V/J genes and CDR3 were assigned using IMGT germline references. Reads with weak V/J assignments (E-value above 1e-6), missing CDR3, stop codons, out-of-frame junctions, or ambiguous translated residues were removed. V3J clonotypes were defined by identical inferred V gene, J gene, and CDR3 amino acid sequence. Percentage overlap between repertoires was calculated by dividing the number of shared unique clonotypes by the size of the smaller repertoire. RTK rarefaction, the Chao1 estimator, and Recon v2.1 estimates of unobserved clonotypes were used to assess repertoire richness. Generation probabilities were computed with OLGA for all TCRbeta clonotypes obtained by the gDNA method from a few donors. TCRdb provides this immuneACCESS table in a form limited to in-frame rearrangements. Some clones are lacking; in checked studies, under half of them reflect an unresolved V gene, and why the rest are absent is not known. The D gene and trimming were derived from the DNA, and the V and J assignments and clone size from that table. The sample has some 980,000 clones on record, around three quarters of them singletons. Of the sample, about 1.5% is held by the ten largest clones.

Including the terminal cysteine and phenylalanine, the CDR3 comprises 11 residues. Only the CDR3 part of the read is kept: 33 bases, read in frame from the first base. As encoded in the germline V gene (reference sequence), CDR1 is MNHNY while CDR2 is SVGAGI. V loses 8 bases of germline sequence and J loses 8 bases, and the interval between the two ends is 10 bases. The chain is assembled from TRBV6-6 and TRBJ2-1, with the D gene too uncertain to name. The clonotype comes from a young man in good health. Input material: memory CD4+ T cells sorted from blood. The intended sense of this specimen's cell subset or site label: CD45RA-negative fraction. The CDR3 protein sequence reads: CASLTWDEQFF. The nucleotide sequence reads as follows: TGTGCCAGCCTCACTTGGGATGAGCAGTTCTTC.